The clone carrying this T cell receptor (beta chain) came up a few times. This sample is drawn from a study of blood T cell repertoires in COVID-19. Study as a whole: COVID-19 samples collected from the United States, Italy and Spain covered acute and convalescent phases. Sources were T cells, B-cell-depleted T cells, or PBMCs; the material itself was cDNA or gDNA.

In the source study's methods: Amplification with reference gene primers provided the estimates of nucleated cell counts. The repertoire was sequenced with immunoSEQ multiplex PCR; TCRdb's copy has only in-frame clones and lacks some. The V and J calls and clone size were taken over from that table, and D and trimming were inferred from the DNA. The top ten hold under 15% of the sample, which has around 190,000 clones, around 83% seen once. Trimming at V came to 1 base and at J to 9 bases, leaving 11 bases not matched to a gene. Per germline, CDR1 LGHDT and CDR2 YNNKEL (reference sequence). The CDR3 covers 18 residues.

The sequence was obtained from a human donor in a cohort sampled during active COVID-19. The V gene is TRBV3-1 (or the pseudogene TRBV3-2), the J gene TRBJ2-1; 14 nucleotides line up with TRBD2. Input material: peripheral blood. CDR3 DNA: TGTGCCAGCAGCCAAGTATACGGACTAGCGGGAGGTTTGGGTGAGCAGTTCTTC. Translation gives CASSQVYGLAGGLGEQFF.